This T cell receptor beta chain was found in a study of T cell responses to AZD1222 COVID-19 vaccine. Only in-frame clones appear in the TCRdb table, and some are missing; sequencing was by immunoSEQ multiplex PCR. The data contain more than 85,000 clones, 91% of them singletons. Sample: peripheral blood, taken on day 0 of AZD1222 vaccination. The receptor comes from an adult in good health.

CDR3 DNA sequence: TGTGCCAGCAGAACCGACAGCGACTATAGCAATCAGCCCCAGCATTTT. Translated, it gives CASRTDSDYSNQPQHF. The rearrangement links TRBV7-2 to TRBJ1-5, with a tentative D call TRBD1 (5 bases). Germline CDR1 reads SGHTA; CDR2 reads FQGNSA. The CDR3 runs to 16 residues. V lost 6 bases to trimming and J lost 0 bases, with 15 bases between them. The full variable domain, in which reference TRBV7-2 and TRBJ1-5 provide the parts outside the CDR3, is GAGVSQSPSNKVTEKGKDVELRCDPISGHTALYWYRQSLGQGLEFLIYFQGNSAPDKSGLPSDRFSAERTGGSVSTLTIQRTQQEDSAVYLCASRTDSDYSNQPQHFGDGTRLSIL.